The rows below give T cell receptor beta chains drawn from one sample of a study of blood T cell repertoires in COVID-19. Generated by immunoSEQ multiplex PCR, the TCRdb table keeps only in-frame clones and is missing some. Of hundreds of thousands of clones detected, around 87% appear once; the ten largest clones hold over 0.95%. The specimen was PBMCs or T cells enriched from blood (not recorded which). These receptors were obtained from a man aged 18 to 30 who had recovered from COVID-19. The CDR3 runs from the conserved cysteine through the conserved F or W. Fields, in order: D gene, V gene, J gene, clone size, CDR3 DNA, CDR3 protein. A D gene is named only where the DNA matches it firmly. Only some rows state a clone size, as once, few, many or a class for expanded clones.

d_call: -
v_call: TRBV11-2
j_call: TRBJ2-3
clone_size: -
cdr3_nt: TGTGCCAGCACCCCGAGCTTGACGCAGTATTTT
cdr3_aa: CASTPSLTQYF

d_call: -
v_call: TRBV5-5
j_call: TRBJ1-2
clone_size: -
cdr3_nt: TGTGCCAGCAGCTTGCGGGCGGGAGTTGCTAACTATGGCTACACCTTC
cdr3_aa: CASSLRAGVANYGYTF

d_call: TRBD1
v_call: TRBV7-3
j_call: TRBJ1-6
clone_size: -
cdr3_nt: TGTGCCAGCAGCTTAACGGACAGGGGGACCTTCGCACCCCTCCACTTT
cdr3_aa: CASSLTDRGTFAPLHF

d_call: TRBD1
v_call: TRBV3-1/TRBV3-2
j_call: TRBJ2-1
clone_size: -
cdr3_nt: TGTGCCAGCAGCCAAGACTGGACAGGGTCGAAGTTCTTC
cdr3_aa: CASSQDWTGSKFF

d_call: -
v_call: TRBV28
j_call: TRBJ1-5
clone_size: few
cdr3_nt: TGTGCCAGCAGTCCCACCCAGGGGATAGGCAATCAGCCCCAGCATTTT
cdr3_aa: CASSPTQGIGNQPQHF

d_call: -
v_call: TRBV6-5
j_call: TRBJ1-1
clone_size: -
cdr3_nt: TGTGCCAGCAGTTATAACCGGTTCACTGAAGCTTTCTTT
cdr3_aa: CASSYNRFTEAFF

d_call: -
v_call: TRBV6-5
j_call: TRBJ1-5
clone_size: -
cdr3_nt: TGTGCCAGCAGTAGGGGGAATCAGCCCCAGCATTTT
cdr3_aa: CASSRGNQPQHF

d_call: TRBD1
v_call: TRBV3-1/TRBV3-2
j_call: TRBJ2-2
clone_size: -
cdr3_nt: TGTGCCAGCAGCCTGGGACAGGGGGAGTACACCGGGGAGCTGTTTTTT
cdr3_aa: CASSLGQGEYTGELFF

d_call: -
v_call: TRBV15
j_call: TRBJ1-2
clone_size: -
cdr3_nt: TGTGCCACCAGCAGAGTCCAGGGCGCCGCTTATGGCTACACCTTC
cdr3_aa: CATSRVQGAAYGYTF

d_call: TRBD1
v_call: TRBV9
j_call: TRBJ2-5
clone_size: -
cdr3_nt: TGTGCCAGCAGCCACGTCCCGGGACAGGGGGAGACCCAGTACTTC
cdr3_aa: CASSHVPGQGETQYF

d_call: -
v_call: TRBV7-9
j_call: TRBJ1-1
clone_size: -
cdr3_nt: TGTGCCAGCAGCTTAAGCGGGGCGGCGGCTGAAGCTTTCTTT
cdr3_aa: CASSLSGAAAEAFF

d_call: TRBD2
v_call: TRBV27
j_call: TRBJ2-7
clone_size: -
cdr3_nt: TGTGCCAGCAGATCTTTTTTTGGGCCAAGAACTAGCGGCGAATCCTACGAGCAGTACTTC
cdr3_aa: CASRSFFGPRTSGESYEQYF

d_call: -
v_call: TRBV5-4
j_call: TRBJ1-1
clone_size: -
cdr3_nt: TGTGCCAGCAGCCACGACAGGAATACTGAAGCTTTCTTT
cdr3_aa: CASSHDRNTEAFF

d_call: -
v_call: TRBV7-9
j_call: TRBJ2-7
clone_size: -
cdr3_nt: TGTGCCAGCAGAAAATCGGAGGGACAGCTACAGTACGAGCAGTACTTC
cdr3_aa: CASRKSEGQLQYEQYF

d_call: TRBD2
v_call: TRBV10-3
j_call: TRBJ2-1
clone_size: -
cdr3_nt: TGTGCCATCAGTTTAGAGTTAGCGGGGGGAGCTAATGAGCAGTTCTTC
cdr3_aa: CAISLELAGGANEQFF

d_call: -
v_call: TRBV6-5
j_call: TRBJ1-6
clone_size: -
cdr3_nt: TGTGCCAGCAGTTACGGGCAGGATAATTCACCCCTCCACTTT
cdr3_aa: CASSYGQDNSPLHF

d_call: TRBD2
v_call: TRBV10-3
j_call: TRBJ2-1
clone_size: -
cdr3_nt: TGTGCCATCATGAAAGGGACTAGCGGGGGTATGAATGAGCAGTTCTTC
cdr3_aa: CAIMKGTSGGMNEQFF

d_call: -
v_call: TRBV5-1
j_call: TRBJ1-1
clone_size: -
cdr3_nt: TGCGCCAGCAGCTTGAGCTTGCTACCGAACACTGAAGCTTTCTTT
cdr3_aa: CASSLSLLPNTEAFF

d_call: -
v_call: TRBV5-1
j_call: TRBJ2-3
clone_size: once
cdr3_nt: TGCGCCAGCAGCTCGACTAGTCCCGACACAGATACGCAGTATTTT
cdr3_aa: CASSSTSPDTDTQYF

d_call: TRBD1
v_call: TRBV28
j_call: TRBJ2-2
clone_size: -
cdr3_nt: TGTGCCAGCAGGGTGACAGGGATGGGAAGCGGGGAGCTGTTTTTT
cdr3_aa: CASRVTGMGSGELFF

d_call: TRBD1
v_call: TRBV7-9
j_call: TRBJ2-7
clone_size: -
cdr3_nt: TGTGCCAGCAGCCCGATAAATCCGGGACAGGGATTCGACGAGCAGTACTTC
cdr3_aa: CASSPINPGQGFDEQYF

d_call: -
v_call: TRBV3-1/TRBV3-2
j_call: TRBJ1-1
clone_size: -
cdr3_nt: TGTGCCAGCAGTCCGTCTTCGACTGAAGCTTTCTTT
cdr3_aa: CASSPSSTEAFF

d_call: TRBD2
v_call: TRBV19
j_call: TRBJ2-7
clone_size: -
cdr3_nt: TGTGCCAGTAGTATCCGGGGGGTCCCCTACGAGCAGTACTTC
cdr3_aa: CASSIRGVPYEQYF

d_call: -
v_call: TRBV28
j_call: TRBJ2-3
clone_size: -
cdr3_nt: TGTGCCAGCAGTTATCGAGAGATGAGCACAGATACGCAGTATTTT
cdr3_aa: CASSYREMSTDTQYF

d_call: TRBD2
v_call: TRBV20-1
j_call: TRBJ2-1
clone_size: -
cdr3_nt: TGCAGTGCTAGTCGTCCCGGGGGGGCGAGCTACAATGAGCAGTTCTTC
cdr3_aa: CSASRPGGASYNEQFF

d_call: -
v_call: TRBV7-3
j_call: TRBJ2-1
clone_size: -
cdr3_nt: TGTGCCAGCAGCTTGGAGGCGAGCTCCTACAATGAGCAGTTCTTC
cdr3_aa: CASSLEASSYNEQFF

d_call: -
v_call: TRBV4-3
j_call: TRBJ2-7
clone_size: -
cdr3_nt: TGCGCCAGCAGCCAGCGAGGCCCACCTAGGCCCGCCTACGAGCAGTACTTC
cdr3_aa: CASSQRGPPRPAYEQYF

d_call: TRBD1
v_call: TRBV29-1
j_call: TRBJ2-7
clone_size: -
cdr3_nt: TGCAGCGTCAGACAGGGGGCTGACGAGCAGTACTTC
cdr3_aa: CSVRQGADEQYF

d_call: -
v_call: TRBV11-2
j_call: TRBJ2-1
clone_size: -
cdr3_nt: TGTGCCAGCAGCCAGGGGCCGAGCACAAACAATGAGCAGTTCTTC
cdr3_aa: CASSQGPSTNNEQFF

d_call: -
v_call: TRBV28
j_call: TRBJ1-2
clone_size: -
cdr3_nt: TGTGCCAGCAGTATACCGGACAGTAACTATGGCTACACCTTC
cdr3_aa: CASSIPDSNYGYTF

d_call: -
v_call: TRBV28
j_call: TRBJ1-5
clone_size: -
cdr3_nt: TGTGCCAGCAGTTTATACCTCGGGGGAGAGCCCCAGCATTTT
cdr3_aa: CASSLYLGGEPQHF

d_call: -
v_call: TRBV6-5
j_call: TRBJ1-1
clone_size: -
cdr3_nt: TGTGCCAGCATTCAAAACACTGAAGCTTTCTTT
cdr3_aa: CASIQNTEAFF

d_call: TRBD2
v_call: TRBV29-1
j_call: TRBJ2-1
clone_size: -
cdr3_nt: TGCAGCGTTGAGTCTAGCGGGAGTCGTTCCTACAATGAGCAGTTCTTC
cdr3_aa: CSVESSGSRSYNEQFF

d_call: -
v_call: TRBV6-5
j_call: TRBJ1-5
clone_size: -
cdr3_nt: TGTGCCAGCAGTTGGGGCAGCCGCTCTAGCAATCAGCCCCAGCATTTT
cdr3_aa: CASSWGSRSSNQPQHF

d_call: -
v_call: TRBV7-2
j_call: TRBJ2-3
clone_size: -
cdr3_nt: TGTGCCAGCACCCAGGGGGGCGGGATTGGAGATACGCAGTATTTT
cdr3_aa: CASTQGGGIGDTQYF

d_call: TRBD2
v_call: TRBV5-8
j_call: TRBJ2-3
clone_size: -
cdr3_nt: TGTGCCAGCAGCGCCTCTACATCTAGCGGCCGCACAGATACGCAGTATTTT
cdr3_aa: CASSASTSSGRTDTQYF

d_call: -
v_call: TRBV30
j_call: TRBJ1-4
clone_size: -
cdr3_nt: TGTGCCTGGAGTGTAGGGGGGGGTGAAAAACTGTTTTTT
cdr3_aa: CAWSVGGGEKLFF

d_call: -
v_call: TRBV5-8
j_call: TRBJ1-2
clone_size: -
cdr3_nt: TGTGCCAGCAGCTCTAACAGGGAGTACTATGGCTACACCTTC
cdr3_aa: CASSSNREYYGYTF

d_call: -
v_call: TRBV9
j_call: TRBJ2-2
clone_size: -
cdr3_nt: TGTGCCAGCAGCGCCCCCGGGACTGTCACCGGGGAGCTGTTTTTT
cdr3_aa: CASSAPGTVTGELFF

d_call: TRBD2
v_call: TRBV5-1
j_call: TRBJ2-2
clone_size: -
cdr3_nt: TGCGCCAGCAGCCCAGGGAGCGGGGGGGACACCGGGGAGCTGTTTTTT
cdr3_aa: CASSPGSGGDTGELFF